What follows are 20 T cell receptor beta chains derived from one specimen sequenced in a study of blood T cell repertoires in COVID-19. TCRdb's copy holds only in-frame clones and misses some; the assay was immunoSEQ multiplex PCR. The data show roughly 160,000 clones, approximately 85% seen once. Input material: peripheral blood. All receptors derive from a woman older than 75 with COVID-19, enrolled during active disease.

This rearrangement joins TRBV9 to TRBJ2-5, with unresolved D. Germline CDR1 SGDLS, CDR2 YYNGEE. The V end was cut by 4 bases, the J end by 0 bases, with 7 bases between. The CDR3 is made up of 13 amino acids. The CDR3 region has the DNA TGTGCCAGCAGCTCAGGCTACCAAGAGACCCAGTACTTC. Residues: CASSSGYQETQYF.

The V gene is TRBV6-5, the J gene TRBJ2-1; the match to TRBD1 covers 8 bases. Germline trimming cut 9 bases from V and 3 bases from J; bases unmatched to any gene: 7. Looked up from germline, CDR1 is MNHEY and CDR2 is SVGAGI. This CDR3 is built from 14 residues. The DNA for the CDR3 is TGTGCCAGTAAGACCGGGACAGGCTACAATGAGCAGTTCTTC. It is translated as CASKTGTGYNEQFF.

J is TRBJ2-3 and V is TRBV7-3; no clear D gene. V dropped 4 bases and J dropped 4 bases, with 9 bases sitting between them. CDR3 size: 13 residues. Germline lookup yields CDR1 SGHTA and CDR2 FQGTGA. CDR3 sequence reads: CASSSPSADTQYF. The CDR3 region has the DNA TGTGCCAGCAGCTCCCCCAGCGCAGATACGCAGTATTTT.

This clone showed up just once. V is TRBV5-4 and J is TRBJ1-1, with D hard to call. CDR3 length: 15 amino acids. V was shortened by 3 bases and J by 0 bases, with 12 bases between the two germline ends. The V gene's germline CDR1 is SGHNT and CDR2 YYREEE (reference sequence). The CDR3: CASSYVGRVNTEAFF. In DNA form, the CDR3 reads TGTGCCAGCAGCTACGTGGGTCGGGTGAACACTGAAGCTTTCTTT. The whole variable domain, filled in from reference TRBV5-4 and TRBJ1-1, reads ETGVTQSPTHLIKTRGQQVTLRCSSQSGHNTVSWYQQALGQGPQFIFQYYREEENGRGNFPPRFSGLQFPNYSSELNVNALELDDSALYLCASSYVGRVNTEAFFGQGTRLTVV.

J is TRBJ2-7 and V is TRBV10-3; D gene unclear. The CDR3 totals 15 residues. Germline lookup yields CDR1 ENHRY and CDR2 SYGVKD. Trimming took off 3 bases at V and 2 bases at J, with 14 bases between the two ends. CDR3 protein: CAISEPQNRTYEQYF. DNA for the CDR3: TGTGCCATCAGTGAACCTCAGAACCGCACCTACGAGCAGTACTTC.

J is TRBJ2-3 and V is TRBV4-2; D gene ambiguous. CDR3 size: 12 residues. Germline V CDR1 and CDR2: LGHNA, YNFKEQ. V lost 1 base to trimming and J lost 4 bases, with 3 bases between them. Here the CDR3 DNA reads TGTGCCAGCAGCCAAGTCGCAGATACGCAGTATTTT. Its protein is CASSQVADTQYF.

V usage is TRBV6-2 or TRBV6-3 and J usage is TRBJ1-2; 8 bases are a match to TRBD1. Losses at the gene ends were 1 base for V and 6 bases for J; bases not matched to a gene: 10. In germline, CDR1 is MNHEY, CDR2 SVGEGT. This CDR3 comprises 16 residues. The DNA of the CDR3 is TGTGCCAGCAGTTACTTTCCCGGACAGGGAGGGAATGGCTACACCTTC. This codes for CASSYFPGQGGNGYTF.

CDR3 sequence (DNA): TGTGCCAGCGCACCGGGACTAGCGGGATTAAATGAGCAGTTCTTC. It encodes CASAPGLAGLNEQFF. The V and J genes are TRBV9 and TRBJ2-1, with 13 nucleotides matching TRBD2. Trimming at V came to 7 bases and at J to 7 bases, leaving 8 bases not matched to a gene. CDR1 and CDR2 (germline): SGDLS, YYNGEE. The CDR3 runs to 15 residues.

This clone has a handful of counts. This rearrangement joins TRBV18 to TRBJ1-1, with 10 bases that match TRBD1. The CDR3 consists of 17 residues. J lost 4 bases, V lost 7 bases, and 15 bases had no gene match. CDR1 KGHSH and CDR2 LQKENI come from the germline V gene. The CDR3 nucleotides read TGTGCCAGCTTTACACAATTCCGGGGACAGGGGACCACTGAAGCTTTCTTT. This translates into CASFTQFRGQGTTEAFF.

The chain employs TRBV5-1 and TRBJ2-5, with 13 bases fitting TRBD2. Germline V lookup: CDR1 SGHRS, CDR2 YFSETQ. CDR3 size: 18 residues. Losses at the gene ends were 0 bases for V and 5 bases for J; bases not matched to a gene: 10. The CDR3 loop reads CASSLDPTGTSGIETQYF. For the CDR3, the DNA is TGCGCCAGCAGCTTGGACCCAACCGGGACTAGCGGGATTGAGACCCAGTACTTC.

This chain connects TRBV5-1 to TRBJ1-1; TRBD1 matches at 7 bases. The germline V gene encodes CDR1 SGHRS and CDR2 YFSETQ. This CDR3 contains 14 residues. Trimming at V came to 4 bases and at J to 6 bases, leaving 9 bases not matched to a gene. The CDR3 sequence is CASSVGQAAAEAFF. CDR3 in DNA: TGCGCCAGCAGCGTAGGACAGGCTGCCGCTGAAGCTTTCTTT. Filled out from reference TRBV5-1 and TRBJ1-1, the complete variable domain reads KAGVTQTPRYLIKTRGQQVTLSCSPISGHRSVSWYQQTPGQGLQFLFEYFSETQRNKGNFPGRFSGRQFSNSRSEMNVSTLELGDSALYLCASSVGQAAAEAFFGQGTRLTVV.

The gene calls are TRBV18 and TRBJ1-4; D unclear. Germline CDR1 is KGHSH and CDR2 is LQKENI. The CDR3 totals 15 residues. Trimming removed 3 bases at V and 0 bases at J, with 8 bases between. In DNA, the CDR3 is TGTGCCAGCTCACCGATAGTTGCAACTAATGAAAAACTGTTTTTT. This encodes CASSPIVATNEKLFF.

The rearrangement uses TRBV18 and TRBJ1-2; D gene unclear. V lost 3 bases and J lost 0, with 8 bases in between. Germline CDR1 is KGHSH and CDR2 is LQKENI. This CDR3 region has 14 residues. The DNA of the CDR3 is TGTGCCAGCTCACCTGACTCAGCTAACTATGGCTACACCTTC. Its protein product is CASSPDSANYGYTF.

The V and J genes are TRBV3-1 (or the pseudogene TRBV3-2) and TRBJ1-6; no clear D. Looked up from germline, CDR1 is LGHDT and CDR2 is YNNKEL (reference sequence). Trimming left V 0 bases short and J 7 bases short, with 13 bases between. There are 16 residues in the CDR3. In DNA form, the CDR3 reads TGTGCCAGCAGCCAAGATCCGGGCCGGGGAAATTCACCCCTCCACTTT. This gives the protein CASSQDPGRGNSPLHF.

This sequence joins TRBV10-3 and TRBJ1-5; D is unclear. The germline V gene has CDR1 ENHRY and CDR2 SYGVKD. The CDR3 spans 13 residues. V was trimmed by 4 bases and J by 7 bases, leaving 11 bases between them. The CDR3: CAISGNSGQPQHF. CDR3 coding DNA: TGTGCCATCAGTGGAAACAGCGGACAGCCCCAGCATTTT.

In regard to this clone: The identical CDR3 is also encoded by other nucleotide sequences in the sample. CDR3 in amino acids: CASSRDSYEQYF. CDR3 DNA: TGTGCCAGCAGTCGAGATTCGTACGAGCAGTACTTC. This chain links TRBV12-3 or TRBV12-4 with TRBJ2-7; no definite D call. The CDR3 is made up of 12 amino acids. Trimming left V 5 bases short and J 4 bases short, with 9 bases between.

The chain employs TRBV30 and TRBJ1-1, with 8 bases that match TRBD1. Germline CDR1 and CDR2: GTSNPN and SVGIG (reference sequence). This CDR3 contains 14 residues. Losses at the gene ends were 4 bases for V and 4 bases for J; bases not matched to a gene: 8. CDR3 amino acids: CAWTKQGGGTEAFF. In DNA, the CDR3 is TGTGCCTGGACTAAACAGGGGGGTGGCACTGAAGCTTTCTTT.

The chain has TRBV4-1 and TRBJ2-2; 12 nucleotides agree with TRBD2. With 9 bases clipped from V and 4 bases from J, the junction kept 6 bases outside the gene matches. CDR1 and CDR2 from the germline V gene are MGHRA and YSYEKL. The CDR3 has 15 residues. CDR3 region: CASQLAGGVTGELFF. The CDR3 nucleotides are TGCGCCAGTCAGCTAGCGGGAGGGGTCACCGGGGAGCTGTTTTTT.

The chain carries TRBV4-1 and TRBJ2-3, with 8 positions matching TRBD2. The V gene end was trimmed by 4 bases and the J gene end by 4 bases; junction bases not matched to a gene: 10. The CDR3 covers 16 residues. Looked up from germline, CDR1 is MGHRA and CDR2 is YSYEKL. CDR3 DNA: TGCGCCAGCAGCCCAGGACTAGCAAGGTTATCAGATACGCAGTATTTT. This encodes CASSPGLARLSDTQYF.

The J gene is TRBJ2-7, the V gene TRBV19, with D possibly TRBD1 on 7 matching bases. This CDR3 is built from 14 residues. V shed 1 base and J shed 5 bases, with 12 bases lying between them. Per germline, CDR1 LNHDA and CDR2 SQIVND (reference sequence). The CDR3 bases are TGTGCCAGTAGTATAGGCAGGGGGGCGGACGAGCAGTACTTC. Its protein is CASSIGRGADEQYF. Looking up the rest from reference TRBV19 and TRBJ2-7 gives the full variable domain: DGGITQSPKYLFRKEGQNVTLSCEQNLNHDAMYWYRQDPGQGLRLIYYSQIVNDFQKGDIAEGYSVSREKKESFPLTVTSAQKNPTAFYLCASSIGRGADEQYFGPGTRLTVT.